This T cell receptor beta chain is from a study of T cells in localized non-small cell lung cancer. Study-level points and caveats: Uninvolved adjacent lung had higher T cell clonality than tumor and all other tissues.

Sequencing was performed with immunoSEQ multiplex PCR; in TCRdb, only in-frame clones are kept and a portion is missing. The sample has tens of thousands of clones, 70% to 80% seen once. CDR3 length: 15 residues. CDR1 is SEHNR, CDR2 FQNEAQ, per germline (reference sequence). Trimming cost V 5 bases and J 0 bases, with 10 bases left between them. A few counts support this clone. Its antigen is unknown. The V gene is TRBV7-9, the J gene TRBJ2-2; a weak D match, TRBD2 (6 bases). This TCR was sampled from a woman between 35 and 75 years old with stage II squamous cell lung carcinoma. The material was PBMCs, obtained before any cancer treatment. In DNA, the CDR3 is TGTGCCAGCAGCGGGACTTACGCGAACACCGGGGAGCTGTTTTTT. It specifies CASSGTYANTGELFF.